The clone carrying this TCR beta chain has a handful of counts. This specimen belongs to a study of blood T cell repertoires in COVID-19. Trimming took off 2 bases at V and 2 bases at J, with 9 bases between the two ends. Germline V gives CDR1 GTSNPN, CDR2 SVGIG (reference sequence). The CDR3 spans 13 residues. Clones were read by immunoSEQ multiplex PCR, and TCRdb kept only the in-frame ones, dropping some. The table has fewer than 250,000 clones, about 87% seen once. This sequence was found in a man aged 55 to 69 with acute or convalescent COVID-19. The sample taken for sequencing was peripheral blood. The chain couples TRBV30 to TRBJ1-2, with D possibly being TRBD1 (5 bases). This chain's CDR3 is CAWSTGQNYGYTF. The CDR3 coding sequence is TGTGCCTGGAGTACCGGACAAAACTATGGCTACACCTTC.